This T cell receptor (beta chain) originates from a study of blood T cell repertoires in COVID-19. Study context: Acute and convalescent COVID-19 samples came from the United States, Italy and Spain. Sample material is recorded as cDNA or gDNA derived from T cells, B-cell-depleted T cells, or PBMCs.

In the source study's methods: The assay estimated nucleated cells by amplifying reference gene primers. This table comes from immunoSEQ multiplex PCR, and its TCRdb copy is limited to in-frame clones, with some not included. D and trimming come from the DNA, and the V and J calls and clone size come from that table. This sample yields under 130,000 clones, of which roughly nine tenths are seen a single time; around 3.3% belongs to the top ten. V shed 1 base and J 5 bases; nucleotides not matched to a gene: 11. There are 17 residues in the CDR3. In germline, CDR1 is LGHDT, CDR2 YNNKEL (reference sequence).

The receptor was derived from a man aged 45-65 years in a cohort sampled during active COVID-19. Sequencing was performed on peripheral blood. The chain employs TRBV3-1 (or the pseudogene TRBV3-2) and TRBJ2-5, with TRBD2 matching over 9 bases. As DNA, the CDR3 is TGTGCCAGCAGCCAAGTGTATAGGCTAGCGGGATCGGAGACCCAGTACTTC. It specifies CASSQVYRLAGSETQYF.